This T cell receptor (beta chain) is from a study of blood T cell repertoires in COVID-19 (dated by TCRdb to about 2020). In terms of the full investigation: The collaborator samples originated in the United States, Italy and Spain and spanned the acute and convalescent phases of COVID-19. The samples were drawn from two sources: the first 160 participants of the ongoing ImmuneRACE study, and 1,000 to 1,500 subjects contributed by 6 global collaborators. Where available, HLA class I and class II types were taken from metadata supplied by the sample provider and were not determined by assay-based typing. A freely available public database, intended as a resource for researchers studying the immune response to SARS-CoV-2, is where the repertoires were released. A de-identified subject ID, COVID-19 status, age in years and sex were almost always included in the sample metadata. The material from the prospective study consisted of cDNA or gDNA derived from T cells, B-cell-depleted T cells, or PBMCs. Deeply sampled blood TCRbeta repertoires from subjects exposed to, actively infected with, or recovered from COVID-19 were included in the dataset.

Results the study describes overall, beyond this receptor: Clinical and demographic metadata were provided uncurated, with the amount varying by source and participant.

The immunoSEQ Assay, a bias-controlled multiplex PCR, was used to amplify TCRbeta CDR3 regions from genomic DNA. The study's processing was this. The number of nucleated cells in each sample was estimated by amplification of reference gene primers within the assay. To quantify the absolute abundance of each unique TCRbeta CDR3 rearrangement, sequence reads were collapsed and filtered. Productive Simpson clonality was computed per sample as the square root of Simpson's diversity index over productive rearrangements. Entries here come from immuneACCESS through TCRdb and include only in-frame sequences with V and J called. Some clones fail to appear in such tables; in the studies checked, an unresolved V gene covers under half of the shortfall, and the cause of the remainder is unknown. V, J and clone size are those of that table, while D and trimming were read from the DNA. The sample table records fewer than 350,000 clones; approximately 91% of these occur just once. Of the sample, 1% falls within the top ten clones.

Of note for this clone: What antigen it recognizes has not been identified. Base quality data are lacking; no much larger clone is found one base away.

In the prospective study, participants were 18 to 89 years old, resided in about 25 geographic areas of the United States, and were enrolled through a virtual design. Cohort assignment in the prospective study relied on participant-reported clinical history from a screening survey and a study questionnaire. Exposed participants had been in contact, within 2 weeks of entering the study, with a person who had a PCR-confirmed or clinician-diagnosed case of COVID-19. Each participant in the prospective study had whole blood, serum and a nasopharyngeal or oropharyngeal swab collected by mobile phlebotomists. Additional blood draws and questionnaires over an approximately 2-month period could optionally be provided by prospective study participants. Before DNA extraction, blood samples from the prospective study were shipped at room temperature or frozen. The source of this sequence is a young woman who had been exposed to COVID-19. The sequencing input was PBMCs or T cells enriched from blood (not recorded which).

The DNA reads as follows: TGTGCCAGCAGCAAACGATTGACTAGCGGGAGGGGTGACACCGGGGAGCTGTTTTTT. The resulting protein is CASSKRLTSGRGDTGELFF. The sequence joins TRBV3-1 (or the pseudogene TRBV3-2) to TRBJ2-2; 14 of the junction bases match TRBD2. Germline trimming: 5 bases from V, 3 bases from J; junction bases outside gene matches: 11. The germline V gene (reference sequence) gives CDR1 as LGHDT and CDR2 as YNNKEL. There are 19 amino acids in the CDR3, from cysteine to phenylalanine inclusive. This entry keeps only the CDR3 DNA: 57 bases, framed from base 1.